The entry that follows covers one T cell receptor beta chain sequence. No antigen is known for it. The data were taken from a study of T cells expressing NK-cell markers. Overall study context: Sequencing covered eight donors, seven HCMV-seropositive and one seronegative. Study-wide results and limits: These clonotypes also led the CD3+CD56-NKG2C+ fraction in several donors. Of the CD8+ T cells in about 6 donors, roughly 1.0-7.5% belonged to dominant NKG2C+ clonotypes.

The CDR3 covers 14 residues. The germline V gene has CDR1 LGHDT and CDR2 YNNKEL (reference sequence). The authors made TCR beta cDNA libraries by 5'RACE template switching. This switching added a universal primer site and UMIs. From the 5' RACE reads, TCRdb lists one entry per CDR3 protein and no DNA. This table holds 4,500 to 7,000 distinct CDR3 sequences. The rearrangement uses TRBV3-1 and TRBJ2-5; TCRdb indicates TRBD1, and absent DNA this call remains unverified. This receptor was identified in a young man in good health. The sample was blood T cells: a sorted CD56 or NKG2C T cell subset, CD4+ or CD8+ T cells, or bulk PBMC T cells (not recorded which). The CDR3 sequence: CATRTRQTGETQYF.